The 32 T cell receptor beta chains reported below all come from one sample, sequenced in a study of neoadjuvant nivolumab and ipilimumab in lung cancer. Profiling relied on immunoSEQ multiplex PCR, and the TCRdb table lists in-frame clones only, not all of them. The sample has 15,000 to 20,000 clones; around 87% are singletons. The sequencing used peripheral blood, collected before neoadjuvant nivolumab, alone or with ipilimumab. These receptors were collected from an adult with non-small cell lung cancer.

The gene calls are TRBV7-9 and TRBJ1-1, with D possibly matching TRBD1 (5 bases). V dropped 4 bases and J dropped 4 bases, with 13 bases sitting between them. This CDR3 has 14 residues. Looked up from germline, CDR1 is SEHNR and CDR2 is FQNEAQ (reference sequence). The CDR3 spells CASSSDRGRTEAFF. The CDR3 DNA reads TGTGCCAGCAGCTCCGACAGAGGGCGCACTGAAGCTTTCTTT. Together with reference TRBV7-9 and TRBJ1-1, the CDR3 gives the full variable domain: DTGVSQNPRHKITKRGQNVTFRCDPISEHNRLYWYRQTLGQGPEFLTYFQNEAQLEKSRLLSDRFSAERPKGSFSTLEIQRTEQGDSAMYLCASSSDRGRTEAFFGQGTRLTVV.

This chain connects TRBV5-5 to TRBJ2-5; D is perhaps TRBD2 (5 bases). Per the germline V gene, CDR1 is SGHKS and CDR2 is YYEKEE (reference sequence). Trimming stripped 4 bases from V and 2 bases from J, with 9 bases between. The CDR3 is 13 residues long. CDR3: CASSRTPQETQYF. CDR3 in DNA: TGTGCCAGCAGCCGGACTCCACAAGAGACCCAGTACTTC.

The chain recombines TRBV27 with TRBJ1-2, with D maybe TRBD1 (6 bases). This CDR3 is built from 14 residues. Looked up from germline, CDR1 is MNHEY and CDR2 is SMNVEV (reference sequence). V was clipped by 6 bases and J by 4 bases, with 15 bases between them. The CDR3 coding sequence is TGTGCCAGCAGAACTTGGACAGCGGGCTATGGCTACACCTTC. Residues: CASRTWTAGYGYTF.

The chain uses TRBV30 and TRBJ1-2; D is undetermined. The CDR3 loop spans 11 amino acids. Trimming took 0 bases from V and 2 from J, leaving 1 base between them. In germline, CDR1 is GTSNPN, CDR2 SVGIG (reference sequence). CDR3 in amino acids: CAWSVNYGYTF. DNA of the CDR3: TGTGCCTGGAGTGTAAACTATGGCTACACCTTC. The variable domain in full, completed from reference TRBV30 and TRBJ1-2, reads SQTIHQWPATLVQPVGSPLSLECTVEGTSNPNLYWYRQAAGRGLQLLFYSVGIGQISSEVPQNLSASRPQDRQFILSSKKLLLSDSGFYLCAWSVNYGYTFGSGTRLTVV.

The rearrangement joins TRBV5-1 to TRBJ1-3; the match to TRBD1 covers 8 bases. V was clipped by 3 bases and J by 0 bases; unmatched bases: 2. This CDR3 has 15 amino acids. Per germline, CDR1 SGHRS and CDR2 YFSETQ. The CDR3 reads CASSWDRSSGNTIYF. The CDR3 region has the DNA TGCGCCAGCAGCTGGGACAGGTCCTCTGGAAACACCATATATTTT.

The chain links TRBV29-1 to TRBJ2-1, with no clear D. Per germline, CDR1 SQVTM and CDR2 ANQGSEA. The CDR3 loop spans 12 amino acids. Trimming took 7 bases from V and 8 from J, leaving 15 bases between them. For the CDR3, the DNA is TGCAGCGCATCGGTTCTAGACGATGAGCAGTTCTTC. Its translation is CSASVLDDEQFF.

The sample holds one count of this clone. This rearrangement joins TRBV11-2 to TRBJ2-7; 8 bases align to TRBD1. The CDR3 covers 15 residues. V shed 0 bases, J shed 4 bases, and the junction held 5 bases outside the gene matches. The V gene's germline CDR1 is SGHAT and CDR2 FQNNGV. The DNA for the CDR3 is TGTGCCAGCAGCTTAGAGGGCCAGGGGGCATACGAGCAGTACTTC. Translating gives CASSLEGQGAYEQYF.

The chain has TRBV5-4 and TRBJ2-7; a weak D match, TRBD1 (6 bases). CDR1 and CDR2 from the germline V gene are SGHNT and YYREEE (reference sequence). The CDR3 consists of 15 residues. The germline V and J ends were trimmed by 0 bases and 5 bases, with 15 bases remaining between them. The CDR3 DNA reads TGTGCCAGCAGCTTGGGAAGGGACATATTCAACGAGCAGTACTTC. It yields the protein CASSLGRDIFNEQYF.

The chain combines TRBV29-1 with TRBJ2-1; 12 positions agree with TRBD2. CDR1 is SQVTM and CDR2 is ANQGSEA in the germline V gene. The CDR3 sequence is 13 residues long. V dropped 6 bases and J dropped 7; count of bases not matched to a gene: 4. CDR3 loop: CSVASGRGNEQFF. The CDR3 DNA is TGCAGCGTCGCTAGCGGGAGGGGGAATGAGCAGTTCTTC.

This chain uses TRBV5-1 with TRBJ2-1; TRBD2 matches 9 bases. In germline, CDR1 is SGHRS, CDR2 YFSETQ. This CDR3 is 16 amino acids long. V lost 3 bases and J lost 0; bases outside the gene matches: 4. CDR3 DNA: TGCGCCAGCAGCTCCCTAGCGGGAAGCTCCTACAATGAGCAGTTCTTC. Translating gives CASSSLAGSSYNEQFF.

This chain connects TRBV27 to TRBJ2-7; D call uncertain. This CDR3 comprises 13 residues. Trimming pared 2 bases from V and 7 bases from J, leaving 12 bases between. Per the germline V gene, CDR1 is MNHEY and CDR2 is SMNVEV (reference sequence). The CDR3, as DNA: TGTGCCAGCAGTTTAGGTGGTGTCCGGGAGCAGTACTTC. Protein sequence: CASSLGGVREQYF.

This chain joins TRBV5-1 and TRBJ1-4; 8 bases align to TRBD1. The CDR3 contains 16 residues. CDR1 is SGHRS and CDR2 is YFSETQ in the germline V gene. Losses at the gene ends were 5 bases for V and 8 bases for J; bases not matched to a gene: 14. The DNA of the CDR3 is TGCGCCAGCAGTTGGACAGGGAGACTAAGGAGCGAAAAACTGTTTTTT. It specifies CASSWTGRLRSEKLFF.

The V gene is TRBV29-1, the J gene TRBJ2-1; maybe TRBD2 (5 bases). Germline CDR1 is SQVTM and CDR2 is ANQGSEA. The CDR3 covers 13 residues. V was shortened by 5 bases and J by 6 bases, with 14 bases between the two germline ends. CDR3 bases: TGCAGCGTTCAGCGGTCGTGGACCAATGAGCAGTTCTTC. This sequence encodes CSVQRSWTNEQFF.

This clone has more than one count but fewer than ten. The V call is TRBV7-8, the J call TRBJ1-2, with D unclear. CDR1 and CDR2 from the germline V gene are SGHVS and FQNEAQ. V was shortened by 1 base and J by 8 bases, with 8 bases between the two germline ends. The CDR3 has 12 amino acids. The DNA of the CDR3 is TGTGCCAGCAGCTTAGGGGTGTTCGGCTACACCTTC. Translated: CASSLGVFGYTF.

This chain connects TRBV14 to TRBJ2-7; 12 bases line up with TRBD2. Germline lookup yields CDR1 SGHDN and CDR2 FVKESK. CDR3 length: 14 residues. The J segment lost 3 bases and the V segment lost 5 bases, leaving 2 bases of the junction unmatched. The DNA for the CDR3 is TGTGCCAGCAGCAGGACTAGCGGGATCTACGAGCAGTACTTC. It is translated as CASSRTSGIYEQYF.

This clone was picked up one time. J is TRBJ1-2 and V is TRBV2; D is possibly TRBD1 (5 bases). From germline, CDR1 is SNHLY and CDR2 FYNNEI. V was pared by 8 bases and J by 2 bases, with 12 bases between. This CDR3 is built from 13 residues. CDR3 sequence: CASSPRGNYGYTF. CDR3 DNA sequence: TGTGCCAGCTCCCCCCGGGGGAACTATGGCTACACCTTC.

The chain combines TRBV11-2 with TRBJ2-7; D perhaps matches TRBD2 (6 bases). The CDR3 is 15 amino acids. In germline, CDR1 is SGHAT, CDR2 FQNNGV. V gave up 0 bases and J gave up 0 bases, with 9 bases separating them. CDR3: CASSLDSGHSYEQYF. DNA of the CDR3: TGTGCCAGCAGCTTAGATAGCGGCCACTCCTACGAGCAGTACTTC.

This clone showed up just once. CDR3 DNA sequence: TGTGCCAGCAGCTTAATTCTGGGCACTGAAGCTTTCTTT. Translating it yields CASSLILGTEAFF. The V gene is TRBV11-2, the J gene TRBJ1-1, with D hard to call. The length of the CDR3 is 13 residues. The ends were cut back, 2 bases at V and 4 bases at J, with 8 bases in the middle. CDR1 is SGHAT and CDR2 is FQNNGV in the germline V gene.

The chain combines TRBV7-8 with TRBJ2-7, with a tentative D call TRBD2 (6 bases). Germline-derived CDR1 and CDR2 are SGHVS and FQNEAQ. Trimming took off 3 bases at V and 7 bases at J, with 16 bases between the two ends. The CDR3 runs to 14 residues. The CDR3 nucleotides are TGTGCCAGCAGCTTCCCCGGGAGAACGGGGGAGCAGTACTTC. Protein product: CASSFPGRTGEQYF.

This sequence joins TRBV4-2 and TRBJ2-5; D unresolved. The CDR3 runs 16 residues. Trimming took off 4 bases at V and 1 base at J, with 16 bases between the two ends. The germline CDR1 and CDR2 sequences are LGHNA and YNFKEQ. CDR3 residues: CASSRVVYGSQETQYF. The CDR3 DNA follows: TGTGCCAGCAGCCGAGTGGTTTACGGCAGCCAAGAGACCCAGTACTTC.

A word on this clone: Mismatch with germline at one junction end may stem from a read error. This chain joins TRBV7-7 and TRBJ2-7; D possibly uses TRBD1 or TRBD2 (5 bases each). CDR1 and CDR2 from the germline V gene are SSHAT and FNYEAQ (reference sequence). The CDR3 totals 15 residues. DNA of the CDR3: TGTGCTAGCAGCTTACGGAAGGGGAGCTCCTACGAGCAGTACTTC. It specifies CASSLRKGSSYEQYF.

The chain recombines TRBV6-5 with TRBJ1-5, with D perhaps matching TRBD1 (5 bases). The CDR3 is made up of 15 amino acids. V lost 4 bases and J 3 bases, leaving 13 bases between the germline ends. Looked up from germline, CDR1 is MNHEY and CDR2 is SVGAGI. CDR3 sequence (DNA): TGTGCCAGCAGTTCAGGGTACAATAACAATCAGCCCCAGCATTTT. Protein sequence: CASSSGYNNNQPQHF.

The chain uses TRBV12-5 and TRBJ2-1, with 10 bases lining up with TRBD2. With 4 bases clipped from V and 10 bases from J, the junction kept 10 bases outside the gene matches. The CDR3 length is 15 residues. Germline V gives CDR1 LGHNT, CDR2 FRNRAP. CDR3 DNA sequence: TGTGCTAGTGGTTCTTCGGGACTAGCGTCTGAAGAGCAGTTCTTC. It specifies CASGSSGLASEEQFF.

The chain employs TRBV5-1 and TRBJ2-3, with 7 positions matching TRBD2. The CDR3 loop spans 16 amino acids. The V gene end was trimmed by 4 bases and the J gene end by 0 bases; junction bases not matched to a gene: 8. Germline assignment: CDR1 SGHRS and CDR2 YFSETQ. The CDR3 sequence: CASSPGLGLSTDTQYF. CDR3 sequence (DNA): TGCGCCAGCAGCCCCGGACTAGGCCTGAGCACAGATACGCAGTATTTT.

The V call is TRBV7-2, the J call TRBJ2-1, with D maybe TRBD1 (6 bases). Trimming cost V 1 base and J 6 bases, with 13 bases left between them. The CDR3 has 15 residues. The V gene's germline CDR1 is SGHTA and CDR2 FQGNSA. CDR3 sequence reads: CASSLEVNRANEQFF. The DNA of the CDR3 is TGTGCCAGCAGCTTAGAAGTCAACAGGGCCAATGAGCAGTTCTTC.

The CDR3 nucleotides read TGTGCCAGCAGGGCAGACTCCTACAATGAGCAGTTCTTC. Its translation: CASRADSYNEQFF. The chain carries TRBV6-5 and TRBJ2-1, with D unclear. Trimming took 6 bases from V and 0 from J, leaving 6 bases between them. The germline CDR1 and CDR2 sequences are MNHEY and SVGAGI. The CDR3 extends over 13 amino acids.

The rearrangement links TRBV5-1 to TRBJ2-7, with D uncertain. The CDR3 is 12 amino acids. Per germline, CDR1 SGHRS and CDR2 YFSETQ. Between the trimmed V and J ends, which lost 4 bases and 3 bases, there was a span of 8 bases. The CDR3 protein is CASSDTVYEQYF. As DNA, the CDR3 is TGCGCCAGCAGCGATACAGTCTACGAGCAGTACTTC.

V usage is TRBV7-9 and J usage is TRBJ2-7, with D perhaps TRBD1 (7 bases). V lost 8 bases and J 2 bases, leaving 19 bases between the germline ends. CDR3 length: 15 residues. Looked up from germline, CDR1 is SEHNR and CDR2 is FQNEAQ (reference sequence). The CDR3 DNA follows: TGTGCCAGCGTCTTCAGGGGGGAGCTGACCTACGAGCAGTACTTC. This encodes CASVFRGELTYEQYF.

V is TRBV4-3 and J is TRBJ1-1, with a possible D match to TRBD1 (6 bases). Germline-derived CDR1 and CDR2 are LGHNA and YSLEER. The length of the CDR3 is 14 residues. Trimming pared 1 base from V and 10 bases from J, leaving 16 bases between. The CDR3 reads CASSQGSGGGRAFF. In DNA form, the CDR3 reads TGCGCCAGCAGCCAAGGCTCTGGGGGGGGCAGAGCTTTCTTT.

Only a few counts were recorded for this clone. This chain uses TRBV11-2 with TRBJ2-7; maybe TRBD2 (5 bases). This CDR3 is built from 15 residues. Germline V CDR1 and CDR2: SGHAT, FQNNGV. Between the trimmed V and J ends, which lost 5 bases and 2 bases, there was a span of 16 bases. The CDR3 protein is CASSGVSDGTYEQYF. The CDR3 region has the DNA TGTGCCAGCAGCGGGGTATCCGACGGGACCTACGAGCAGTACTTC.

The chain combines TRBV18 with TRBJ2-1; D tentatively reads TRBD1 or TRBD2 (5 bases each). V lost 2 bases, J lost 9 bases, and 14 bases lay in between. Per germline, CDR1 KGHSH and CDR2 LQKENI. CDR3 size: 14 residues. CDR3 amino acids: CASSPTVGAGEQFF. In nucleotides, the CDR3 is TGTGCCAGCTCACCAACCGTCGGGGCGGGTGAGCAGTTCTTC.

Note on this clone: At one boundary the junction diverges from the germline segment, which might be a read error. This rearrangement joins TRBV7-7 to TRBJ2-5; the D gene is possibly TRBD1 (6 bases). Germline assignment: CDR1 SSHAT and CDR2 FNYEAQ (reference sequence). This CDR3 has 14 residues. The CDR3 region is CASSPAGAGETQYF. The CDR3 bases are TGTGCTAGCAGTCCGGCAGGGGCAGGAGAGACCCAGTACTTC. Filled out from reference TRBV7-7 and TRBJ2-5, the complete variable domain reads GAGVSQSPRYKVTKRGQDVTLRCDPISSHATLYWYQQALGQGPEFLTYFNYEAQPDKSGLPSDRFSAERPEGSISTLTIQRTEQRDSAMYRCASSPAGAGETQYFGPGTRLLVL.